This T cell receptor beta chain was captured in a study of blood T cell repertoires in COVID-19. Study at large: Acute-phase and convalescent COVID-19 samples originated in the United States, Italy and Spain. From T cells, B-cell-depleted T cells, or PBMCs came the material, which was cDNA or gDNA.

A Seattle source enrolled patients during active infection and followed them longitudinally. Methods used by the authors: Quantification of nucleated cells was approximated via reference gene primer amplification. Sequenced by immunoSEQ multiplex PCR; TCRdb stores in-frame clones only, minus some. V and J calls and clone size are those listed in that table; D and trimming were worked out from the DNA. The sample includes a few hundred thousand clones, roughly 80% of them seen just once. The CDR3 contains 10 residues. The germline V gene has CDR1 SQVTM and CDR2 ANQGSEA. V usage is TRBV29-1 and J usage is TRBJ1-1; D gene unclear. The sequencing input was peripheral blood. The TCR sequence derives from a woman over 75 with COVID-19, enrolled during active disease. The CDR3 nucleotides are TGCACCGCCTCGAACACTGAAGCTTTCTTT. Residues: CTASNTEAFF.